The 27 T cell receptor beta chains in this list originate from one sample, sequenced in a study of a mutant IDH1 vaccine in newly diagnosed glioma. Profiling relied on immunoSEQ multiplex PCR, and the TCRdb table lists in-frame clones only, not all of them. The sample records around 41,000 clones, 78% being singletons. The time point is: week 23, last vaccination. Topical imiquimod was applied with each vaccine dose, which held 300 ug of mutant IDH1 20-mer peptide. These receptors' antigens are unknown. Sequencing was performed on PBMCs, taken from a glioma patient whose treatment included an IDH1 peptide vaccine. These receptors all come from a woman aged 40 to 50 with glioma. Some clones in this sample may be carry-over from other donors' samples.

V gene TRBV6-5 combines with J gene TRBJ2-6; the D is unclear. Germline V gene lookup returns CDR1 MNHEY and CDR2 SVGAGI. This CDR3 comprises 14 residues. Between the trimmed V and J ends, which lost 2 bases and 0 bases, there was a span of 2 bases. The CDR3 DNA is TGTGCCAGCAGTTACGACTCTGGGGCCAACGTCCTGACTTTC. Protein product: CASSYDSGANVLTF.

The chain recombines TRBV7-2 with TRBJ1-2; D is ambiguous. Trimming removed 7 bases from V and 5 bases from J, with 14 bases in between. The CDR3 contains 13 residues. Germline V CDR1 and CDR2: SGHTA, FQGNSA. As DNA, the CDR3 is TGTGCCAGCACTGAGGAATACTCTTATGGCTACACCTTC. Translating it yields CASTEEYSYGYTF.

This clone was counted a single time. V usage is TRBV29-1 and J usage is TRBJ2-7, with 8 bases identical to TRBD2. Per the germline V gene, CDR1 is SQVTM and CDR2 is ANQGSEA. V dropped 6 bases and J dropped 5; count of bases not matched to a gene: 6. The CDR3 has 12 residues. CDR3 region: CSVESGRDEQYF. The DNA of the CDR3 is TGCAGCGTAGAGAGCGGGAGAGACGAGCAGTACTTC.

V and J are TRBV2 and TRBJ2-3; tentatively, D is TRBD2 (6 bases). V was shortened by 3 bases and J by 0 bases, with 10 bases between the two germline ends. Germline lookup yields CDR1 SNHLY and CDR2 FYNNEI. This CDR3 region has 15 residues. CDR3: CASSDGGASTDTQYF. DNA for the CDR3: TGTGCCAGCAGTGACGGGGGAGCTAGCACAGATACGCAGTATTTT.

V and J are TRBV18 and TRBJ1-1, with D unresolved. V was clipped by 1 base and J by 1 base, with 4 bases between them. Germline CDR1 KGHSH, CDR2 LQKENI. This CDR3 contains 13 residues. The CDR3 is CASSPQKNTEAFF. CDR3 coding DNA: TGTGCCAGCTCACCACAAAAGAACACTGAAGCTTTCTTT.

CDR3 bases: TGTGCCAGCAGCTTGGGGGTAGCGGGTCCCACGGAGACCCAGTACTTC. It encodes CASSLGVAGPTETQYF. The rearrangement links TRBV5-4 to TRBJ2-5, with 7 bases identical to TRBD2. Per the germline V gene, CDR1 is SGHNT and CDR2 is YYREEE (reference sequence). This CDR3 has 16 residues. V lost 0 bases, J lost 5 bases, and 10 bases stayed unmatched. Drawing the rest from reference TRBV5-4 and TRBJ2-5, the complete variable domain is ETGVTQSPTHLIKTRGQQVTLRCSSQSGHNTVSWYQQALGQGPQFIFQYYREEENGRGNFPPRFSGLQFPNYSSELNVNALELDDSALYLCASSLGVAGPTETQYFGPGTRLLVL.

J is TRBJ2-1 and V is TRBV4-3; tentative D call: TRBD1 (6 bases). The CDR3 has 15 amino acids. Between the trimmed V and J ends, which lost 0 bases and 8 bases, there was a span of 14 bases. The germline gives CDR1 LGHNA, CDR2 YSLEER. CDR3 sequence reads: CASSQDAQGKDEQFF. The CDR3 coding sequence is TGCGCCAGCAGCCAAGATGCCCAGGGGAAGGATGAGCAGTTCTTC.

The chain is built from TRBV27 and TRBJ2-7; no clear D gene. CDR3 length: 13 residues. V dropped 0 bases and J dropped 2 bases, with 5 bases sitting between them. Germline V gene lookup returns CDR1 MNHEY and CDR2 SMNVEV (reference sequence). CDR3 sequence (DNA): TGTGCCAGCAGTTTATCGCGCGCCTACGAGCAGTACTTC. As protein: CASSLSRAYEQYF.

The CDR3: CASSQGSTPYEQYF. The CDR3, as DNA: TGTGCCAGCAGCCAAGGATCTACGCCCTACGAGCAGTACTTC. The genes are TRBV4-2 and TRBJ2-7, with D unclear. The germline gives CDR1 LGHNA, CDR2 YNFKEQ. Between the trimmed V and J ends, which lost 1 base and 2 bases, there was a span of 9 bases. CDR3 size: 14 residues.

V is TRBV4-1 and J is TRBJ2-3, with D perhaps matching TRBD1 (6 bases). The CDR3 has 15 residues. Between the trimmed V and J ends, which lost 4 bases and 6 bases, there was a span of 17 bases. The germline V gene encodes CDR1 MGHRA and CDR2 YSYEKL. DNA of the CDR3: TGCGCCAGCAGCCCGAATGACAGGTTCGGGGATACGCAGTATTTT. Translated: CASSPNDRFGDTQYF.

In this sample, this clone turned up once. The chain combines TRBV29-1 with TRBJ2-4, with a tentative D call TRBD1 (6 bases). This CDR3 has 15 amino acids. Germline-derived CDR1 and CDR2 are SQVTM and ANQGSEA. V was clipped by 4 bases and J by 3 bases, with 16 bases between them. CDR3 sequence (DNA): TGCAGCGTTGTTCGCGACAGGTCCGACAAAAACATTCAGTACTTC. The encoded protein is CSVVRDRSDKNIQYF.

The chain recombines TRBV6-6 with TRBJ2-1; 7 nucleotides agree with TRBD1. Germline CDR1 MNHNY, CDR2 SVGAGI (reference sequence). The CDR3 extends over 13 amino acids. As DNA, the CDR3 is TGTCCGGCCCCCCCGGGACAGCTTGAAAAGCAGTTCTTC. Its protein is CPAPPGQLEKQFF.

The genes are TRBV7-9 and TRBJ2-3; a weak D match, TRBD2 (6 bases). V lost 0 bases to trimming and J lost 3 bases, with 10 bases between them. Germline CDR1 SEHNR, CDR2 FQNEAQ (reference sequence). This CDR3 is built from 15 residues. In nucleotides, the CDR3 is TGTGCCAGCAGCTTAGCGATTGGAGGGACAGATACGCAGTATTTT. It specifies CASSLAIGGTDTQYF.

This sequence joins TRBV2 and TRBJ1-1; possibly TRBD1 for D (5 bases). Germline V gene data show CDR1 as SNHLY and CDR2 as FYNNEI. The V end lost 6 bases, the J end lost 4 bases, and 18 bases lay between the germline ends. This CDR3 region has 15 residues. The CDR3 DNA is TGTGCCAGCAGGTTATCCGGGACTAGGGGCACTGAAGCTTTCTTT. This sequence encodes CASRLSGTRGTEAFF.

V and J are TRBV5-4 and TRBJ2-7; 9 bases fit TRBD1. The ends lost 2 bases at V and 5 bases at J; junction bases unmatched: 5. Germline CDR1 reads SGHNT; CDR2 reads YYREEE (reference sequence). The CDR3 spans 14 residues. CDR3 sequence (DNA): TGTGCCAGCAGCTTTGGGGACAGGGACGACGAGCAGTACTTC. It translates to CASSFGDRDDEQYF.

The V and J genes are TRBV4-1 and TRBJ2-5; D is unresolved. CDR1 is MGHRA and CDR2 is YSYEKL in the germline V gene. This CDR3 has 12 amino acids. V shed 0 bases and J shed 5 bases, with 4 bases lying between them. Written as DNA, the CDR3 is TGCGCCAGCAGCCAAGAAAGCGAGACCCAGTACTTC. Its protein is CASSQESETQYF.

The V and J genes are TRBV5-4 and TRBJ2-5; 8 bases line up with TRBD2. CDR3 length: 16 residues. Germline-derived CDR1 and CDR2 are SGHNT and YYREEE (reference sequence). Trimming at V came to 0 bases and at J to 5 bases, leaving 9 bases not matched to a gene. CDR3 loop: CASSLDGGGLGETQYF. The CDR3 nucleotides are TGTGCCAGCAGCTTGGACGGCGGGGGGTTGGGGGAGACCCAGTACTTC.

The table lists this clone with a count of one. The CDR3 coding sequence is TGTGCCAGCAGCTACTTTACAGGGGGCCTAGCAGATACGCAGTATTTT. This encodes CASSYFTGGLADTQYF. This chain joins TRBV7-8 and TRBJ2-3; 9 bases match TRBD1. Looked up from germline, CDR1 is SGHVS and CDR2 is FQNEAQ. V lost 4 bases, J lost 4 bases, and 9 bases stayed unmatched. This CDR3 is built from 16 residues. Complete variable domain (other parts from reference TRBV7-8 and TRBJ2-3): GAGVSQSPRYKVAKRGQDVALRCDPISGHVSLFWYQQALGQGPEFLTYFQNEAQLDKSGLPSDRFFAERPEGSVSTLKIQRTQQEDSAVYLCASSYFTGGLADTQYFGPGTRLTVL.

This clone appeared a few times. The CDR3: CASSQEGDLPSYEQYF. As DNA, the CDR3 is TGTGCCAGCAGCCAAGAGGGGGACCTCCCTTCCTACGAGCAGTACTTC. The V call is TRBV4-2, the J call TRBJ2-7; D is possibly TRBD1 or TRBD2 (5 bases each). The CDR3 runs to 16 residues. Germline V gene data show CDR1 as LGHNA and CDR2 as YNFKEQ. The germline V and J ends were trimmed by 0 bases and 1 base, with 13 bases remaining between them.

In nucleotides, the CDR3 is TGTGCCAGCGGACCGGGACTAGCGGGAGCATGGAATACGCAGTATTTT. Protein sequence: CASGPGLAGAWNTQYF. The gene calls are TRBV27 and TRBJ2-3; TRBD2 agrees at 14 bases. CDR1 is MNHEY and CDR2 is SMNVEV in the germline V gene (reference sequence). This CDR3 has 16 amino acids. V lost 8 bases, J lost 7 bases, and 11 bases stayed unmatched.

The rearrangement uses TRBV9 and TRBJ2-7; tentatively, D is TRBD1 or TRBD2 (5 bases each). Germline CDR1 is SGDLS and CDR2 is YYNGEE. The CDR3 totals 13 residues. Trimming took 2 bases from V and 6 from J, leaving 12 bases between them. This CDR3 is CASSVGQGSEQYF. As DNA, the CDR3 is TGTGCCAGCAGCGTGGGGCAAGGGAGCGAGCAGTACTTC.

The V and J genes are TRBV18 and TRBJ2-7; the D is unclear. CDR1 and CDR2 (germline): KGHSH, LQKENI. The CDR3 is made up of 11 amino acids. V lost 5 bases and J 6 bases, leaving 8 bases between the germline ends. CDR3 amino acids: CASSSSGEQYF. The CDR3 region has the DNA TGTGCCAGCTCATCAAGTGGCGAGCAGTACTTC.

This clone was observed once. The chain links TRBV19 to TRBJ2-5, with 7 bases that match TRBD1. The last part of the DNA fits TRBJ2-7 better; the J call may be wrong. This CDR3 region has 13 residues. Germline CDR1 and CDR2: LNHDA and SQIVND (reference sequence). The DNA of the CDR3 is TGTGCCAGCAGGAACCGGGACAGCTACGAGCAGTACTTC. Its protein is CASRNRDSYEQYF.

By frequency in the sample, this clone is medium-sized (0.01 to 0.1%). The V call is TRBV27, the J call TRBJ2-1, with D possibly TRBD2 on 6 matching bases. Germline lookup yields CDR1 MNHEY and CDR2 SMNVEV (reference sequence). This CDR3 has 16 amino acids. V lost 6 bases to trimming and J lost 5 bases, with 20 bases between them. The CDR3 sequence is CASSLPLGGGNNEQFF. CDR3 in DNA: TGTGCCAGCAGCTTACCCCTTGGGGGAGGAAACAATGAGCAGTTCTTC.

This clone appeared once. The chain uses TRBV10-3 and TRBJ1-2; 10 nucleotides agree with TRBD1. J was trimmed by 7 bases and V by 6 bases; bases with no gene match: 5. Germline loops: CDR1 ENHRY, CDR2 SYGVKD. This CDR3 region has 13 residues. CDR3 sequence: CAIRDGTGVGYTF. CDR3 nucleotide sequence: TGTGCCATCAGGGATGGGACAGGGGTTGGCTACACCTTC.

The chain couples TRBV6-5 to TRBJ1-2; no reliable D call. Germline values: CDR1 MNHEY, CDR2 SVGAGI. Between the trimmed V and J ends, which lost 2 bases and 3 bases, there was a span of 10 bases. The CDR3 sequence is 14 residues long. This CDR3 is CASSYGRRDYGYTF. CDR3 coding DNA: TGTGCCAGCAGTTACGGCCGGCGGGACTATGGCTACACCTTC.

The chain uses TRBV13 and TRBJ2-1, with D maybe TRBD1 (6 bases). Between the trimmed V and J ends, which lost 0 bases and 8 bases, there was a span of 11 bases. This CDR3 spans 14 amino acids. From germline, CDR1 is PRHDT and CDR2 FYEKMQ (reference sequence). This chain's CDR3 is CASSLGGAGDEQFF. In DNA form, the CDR3 reads TGTGCCAGCAGCTTAGGGGGAGCAGGGGATGAGCAGTTCTTC.